This TCR beta chain appears in the sequencing data of a study of neurological immune-mediated disorders. This clonotype was seen only a few times. Antigen: not known. V lost 6 bases to trimming and J lost 4 bases; unmatched junction nucleotides: 6. Germline V gives CDR1 SNHLY, CDR2 FYNNEI. There are 15 residues in the CDR3. Overall study results and limits: On phylogenetic grouping, the repertoires of 18 of 34 multiple sclerosis patients fell within one related-CDR3 cluster, constituting a possible signature. Across subjects, no CDR3 amino acid sequence appeared in expanded clones of more than one subject, a finding that suggested private repertoires in all groups.

TCRdb re-called the 5' RACE reads with MiXCR, one entry per CDR3 protein. The sample includes about 92,000 distinct CDR3 sequences, approximately 3.5% of them seen just once. The unsorted libraries were generated from a total of 2 million PBMCs, which had been stored in RNAlater at -80 C. The J gene is TRBJ2-1, the V gene TRBV2; 10 bases are shared with TRBD1. The TCR originated in a woman between 45 and 60 years old with multiple sclerosis. The sample was PBMCs. CDR3 region: CASRIGQGVYNEQFF. CDR3 DNA sequence: TGTGCCAGCAGAATCGGACAGGGGGTATACAATGAGCAGTTCTTC.